Below are 17 T cell receptor beta chains sequenced from a single sample in a study of beta chain features in type 1 diabetes. Every bit of the isolated RNA underwent reverse transcription, so sequencing read expressed TCRB transcripts. Assay used: immunoSEQ multiplex PCR; TCRdb lists only in-frame clones, some missing. The sample carries about 250,000 clones, 14% recorded once. What was sequenced was naive CD4+ T cells from blood. Every receptor here comes from a woman in her thirties or forties in good health.

This clone has just a few counts. This chain uses TRBV2 with TRBJ2-3; 7 bases agree with TRBD2. V was pared by 7 bases and J by 2 bases, with 6 bases of the junction left unmatched. The germline V gene encodes CDR1 SNHLY and CDR2 FYNNEI. The CDR3 contains 14 residues. The CDR3 protein is CASKAGLSTDTQYF. The CDR3 DNA is TGTGCCAGCAAAGCGGGGCTTTCCACAGATACGCAGTATTTT. Variable domain in full (rest from reference TRBV2 and TRBJ2-3): EPEVTQTPSHQVTQMGQEVILRCVPISNHLYFYWYRQILGQKVEFLVSFYNNEISEKSEIFDDQFSVERPDGSNFTLKIRSTKLEDSAMYFCASKAGLSTDTQYFGPGTRLTVL.

The table lists this clone with a few counts. CDR3: CASSRTGNTGELFF. CDR3 DNA: TGTGCCAGCAGTCGGACAGGGAACACCGGGGAGCTGTTTTTT. V is TRBV6-5 and J is TRBJ2-2, with 7 nucleotides matching TRBD1. CDR1 is MNHEY and CDR2 is SVGAGI in the germline V gene. The CDR3 contains 14 residues. V was clipped by 5 bases and J by 1 base; unmatched bases: 1.

The gene calls are TRBV5-1 and TRBJ1-5; 10 nucleotides match TRBD1. J was trimmed by 7 bases and V by 2 bases; bases with no gene match: 6. Germline V gene data show CDR1 as SGHRS and CDR2 as YFSETQ. This CDR3 has 15 residues. The CDR3 here is CASSLDRGLGQPQHF. The CDR3 nucleotides are TGCGCCAGCAGCTTAGACAGGGGGCTGGGGCAGCCCCAGCATTTT.

The chain joins TRBV6-5 to TRBJ1-2; possible D gene TRBD1, 5 bases. There are 14 residues in the CDR3. Germline V gives CDR1 MNHEY, CDR2 SVGAGI. V lost 7 bases and J 2 bases, leaving 14 bases between the germline ends. CDR3 sequence: CASKSFGGNYGYTF. CDR3 coding DNA: TGTGCCAGCAAAAGTTTCGGGGGAAACTATGGCTACACCTTC.

This clone has only a few counts. The gene calls are TRBV18 and TRBJ2-1, with D uncertain. CDR1 and CDR2 (germline): KGHSH, LQKENI. Trimming pared 3 bases from V and 0 bases from J, leaving 9 bases between. The CDR3 extends over 15 amino acids. This CDR3 reads CASSPDMSSYNEQFF. The CDR3 DNA is TGTGCCAGCTCACCCGACATGAGCTCCTACAATGAGCAGTTCTTC.

This rearrangement joins TRBV9 to TRBJ2-5, with D tentatively TRBD1 (5 bases). Trimming removed 4 bases from V and 5 bases from J, with 15 bases in between. The CDR3 contains 14 residues. From germline, CDR1 is SGDLS and CDR2 YYNGEE. The CDR3 nucleotides are TGTGCCAGCAGCCTACCGGACACGCCGGAGACCCAGTACTTC. It encodes CASSLPDTPETQYF.

This clone occurred a few times. This chain uses TRBV5-4 with TRBJ1-1, with D tentatively TRBD1 (5 bases). The CDR3 has 14 amino acids. Trimming stripped 1 base from V and 1 base from J, with 8 bases between. The germline CDR1 and CDR2 sequences are SGHNT and YYREEE (reference sequence). CDR3: CASSLLGQNTEAFF. CDR3 DNA: TGTGCCAGCAGCTTGCTGGGGCAGAACACTGAAGCTTTCTTT. Complete variable domain (other parts from reference TRBV5-4 and TRBJ1-1): ETGVTQSPTHLIKTRGQQVTLRCSSQSGHNTVSWYQQALGQGPQFIFQYYREEENGRGNFPPRFSGLQFPNYSSELNVNALELDDSALYLCASSLLGQNTEAFFGQGTRLTVV.

CDR3 DNA sequence: TGTGCCAGCAGTTACTCCCAGGGACAGGGGACGGATACGCAGTATTTT. It yields the protein CASSYSQGQGTDTQYF. V and J are TRBV6-5 and TRBJ2-3, with 10 nucleotides matching TRBD1. The CDR3 is made up of 16 amino acids. After removal of 0 bases from V and 6 bases from J, the junction contained 6 bases not matched to a gene. From germline, CDR1 is MNHEY and CDR2 SVGAGI.

The chain links TRBV6-1 to TRBJ2-2; 7 bases align to TRBD1. Trimming removed 5 bases from V and 2 bases from J; junction bases left unmatched: 2. Per germline, CDR1 MNHNS and CDR2 SASEGT. The CDR3 consists of 14 residues. Here the CDR3 reads CASSRQGNTGELFF. In nucleotides, the CDR3 is TGTGCCAGCAGTCGACAGGGAAACACCGGGGAGCTGTTTTTT.

This clone was counted ten times or more. V gene TRBV4-3 combines with J gene TRBJ2-7; TRBD1 agrees at 8 bases. This CDR3 has 15 residues. Trimming at V came to 4 bases and at J to 2 bases, leaving 7 bases not matched to a gene. Germline CDR1 reads LGHNA; CDR2 reads YSLEER. CDR3 sequence reads: CASSPADRVPYEQYF. CDR3 in DNA: TGCGCCAGCAGCCCGGCGGACAGGGTACCCTACGAGCAGTACTTC.

The sample holds a few counts of this clone. The J gene is TRBJ2-2, the V gene TRBV4-2; possible D gene TRBD1, 6 bases. V gave up 0 bases and J gave up 7 bases, with 18 bases separating them. The CDR3 sequence is 17 residues long. The germline V gene encodes CDR1 LGHNA and CDR2 YNFKEQ. Written as DNA, the CDR3 is TGTGCCAGCAGCCAAGACGGTACAGGGCCGAGGGACGGGGAGCTGTTTTTT. It specifies CASSQDGTGPRDGELFF.

The chain links TRBV6-5 to TRBJ1-5; D may be TRBD1 (5 bases). The CDR3 sequence is 13 residues long. Germline V gene sequence: CDR1 MNHEY, CDR2 SVGAGI. CDR3 DNA: TGTGCAATCAGTCAGGGTTTGAATCAGCCCCAGCATTTT. Translation gives CAISQGLNQPQHF.

This clone has more than one count but fewer than ten. V is TRBV4-2 and J is TRBJ1-5, with TRBD1 as a possible D gene (5 bases). This CDR3 has 16 residues. CDR1 LGHNA and CDR2 YNFKEQ come from the germline V gene. The V end was cut by 0 bases, the J end by 2 bases, with 11 bases between. The CDR3 loop reads CASSQERGRGNQPQHF. CDR3 bases: TGTGCCAGCAGCCAAGAAAGGGGTAGGGGCAATCAGCCCCAGCATTTT.

This clone has only a few counts. This chain uses TRBV2 with TRBJ2-5; D is ambiguous. Trimming took off 1 base at V and 2 bases at J, with 11 bases between the two ends. Germline CDR1 reads SNHLY; CDR2 reads FYNNEI. The CDR3 sequence is 15 residues long. In nucleotides, the CDR3 is TGTGCCAGCAGTGAAGGGTTACACCCGCAAGAGACCCAGTACTTC. Protein sequence: CASSEGLHPQETQYF.

This clone was seen a handful of times. The chain joins TRBV6-6 to TRBJ1-1; D remains ambiguous. CDR3 length equals 14 residues. Germline V gene lookup returns CDR1 MNHNY and CDR2 SVGAGI (reference sequence). V was shortened by 5 bases and J by 0 bases, with 10 bases between the two germline ends. CDR3 DNA sequence: TGTGCCAGCAGTCCGGGTTGGTTGAACACTGAAGCTTTCTTT. It codes for CASSPGWLNTEAFF.

This chain uses TRBV18 with TRBJ2-3; no definite D call. The CDR3 covers 12 residues. V dropped 9 bases and J dropped 0 bases, with 7 bases sitting between them. Germline V CDR1 and CDR2: KGHSH, LQKENI. CDR3 protein: CASAVSTDTQYF. The CDR3 DNA is TGTGCCAGTGCGGTTAGCACAGATACGCAGTATTTT.

This clone was observed a handful of times. The rearrangement joins TRBV7-8 to TRBJ1-1, with D tentatively TRBD1 (6 bases). The ends were cut back, 2 bases at V and 1 base at J, with 8 bases in the middle. Germline V gene sequence: CDR1 SGHVS, CDR2 FQNEAQ. CDR3 size: 14 residues. The CDR3 here is CASSLLTGNTEAFF. CDR3 nucleotides: TGTGCCAGCAGCTTACTGACAGGGAACACTGAAGCTTTCTTT. The entire variable domain, with the rest obtained from reference TRBV7-8 and TRBJ1-1, is as follows: GAGVSQSPRYKVAKRGQDVALRCDPISGHVSLFWYQQALGQGPEFLTYFQNEAQLDKSGLPSDRFFAERPEGSVSTLKIQRTQQEDSAVYLCASSLLTGNTEAFFGQGTRLTVV.